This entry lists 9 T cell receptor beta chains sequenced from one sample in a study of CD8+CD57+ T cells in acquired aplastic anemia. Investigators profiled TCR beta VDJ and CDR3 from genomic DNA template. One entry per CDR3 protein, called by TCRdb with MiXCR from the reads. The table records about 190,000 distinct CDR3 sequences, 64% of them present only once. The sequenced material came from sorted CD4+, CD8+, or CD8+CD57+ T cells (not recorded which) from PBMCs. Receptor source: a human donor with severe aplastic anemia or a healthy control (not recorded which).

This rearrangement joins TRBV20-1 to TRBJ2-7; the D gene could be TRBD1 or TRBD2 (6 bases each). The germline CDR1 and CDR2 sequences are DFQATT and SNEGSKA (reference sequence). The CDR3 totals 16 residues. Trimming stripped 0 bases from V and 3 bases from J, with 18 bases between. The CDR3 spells CSARDLMGGLIYEQYF. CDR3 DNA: TGCAGTGCTAGAGATCTCATGGGGGGCCTAATCTACGAGCAGTACTTC.

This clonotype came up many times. CDR3 amino acids: CASSLGGSNTEAFF. The CDR3 region has the DNA TGTGCCAGCAGCTTGGGGGGCTCGAACACTGAAGCTTTCTTT. The chain uses TRBV7-3 and TRBJ1-1; tentative D call: TRBD1 (6 bases). CDR1 is SGHTA and CDR2 is FQGTGA in the germline V gene. Trimming took off 3 bases at V and 1 base at J, with 9 bases between the two ends. The CDR3 is made up of 14 amino acids.

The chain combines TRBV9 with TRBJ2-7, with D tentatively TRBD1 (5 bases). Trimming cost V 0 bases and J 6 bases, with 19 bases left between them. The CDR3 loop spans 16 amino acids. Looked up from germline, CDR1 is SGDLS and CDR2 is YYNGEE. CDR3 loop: CASSVAVPGIDSEQYF. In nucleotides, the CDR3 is TGTGCCAGCAGCGTAGCGGTCCCAGGGATTGACAGCGAGCAGTACTTC.

The DNA of the CDR3 is TGTGCCAGCCGGGGGTTCGCGAACACCGGGGAGCTGTTTTTT. Its translation: CASRGFANTGELFF. J is TRBJ2-2 and V is TRBV7-9, with D possibly TRBD2 on 6 matching bases. Germline CDR1 and CDR2: SEHNR and FQNEAQ (reference sequence). CDR3 length: 14 amino acids. V lost 8 bases, J lost 0 bases, and 10 bases lay in between.

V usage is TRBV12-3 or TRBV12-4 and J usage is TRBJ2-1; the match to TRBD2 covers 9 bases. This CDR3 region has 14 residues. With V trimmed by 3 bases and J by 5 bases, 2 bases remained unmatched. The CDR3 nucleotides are TGTGCCAGCAGTTTGACTAGCGGACACAATGAGCAGTTCTTC. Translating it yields CASSLTSGHNEQFF.

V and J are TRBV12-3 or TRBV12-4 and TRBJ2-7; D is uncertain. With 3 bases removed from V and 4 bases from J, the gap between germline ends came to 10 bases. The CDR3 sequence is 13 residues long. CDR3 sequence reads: CASSFGLHYEQYF. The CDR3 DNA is TGTGCCAGCAGTTTTGGCCTGCATTACGAGCAGTACTTC.

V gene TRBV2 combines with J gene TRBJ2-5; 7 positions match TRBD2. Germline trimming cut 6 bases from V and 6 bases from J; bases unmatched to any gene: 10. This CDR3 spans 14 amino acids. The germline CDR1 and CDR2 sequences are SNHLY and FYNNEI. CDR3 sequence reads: CASSLTSAEKTQYF. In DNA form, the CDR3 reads TGTGCCAGCAGCCTAACTAGCGCTGAGAAGACCCAGTACTTC.

The CDR3 DNA reads as TGTGCCATCAGTGAGGACAGGGCGAGGGGAAATTCACCCCTCCACTTT. Protein sequence: CAISEDRARGNSPLHF. The V call is TRBV10-3, the J call TRBJ1-6, with 7 bases lining up with TRBD1. From germline, CDR1 is ENHRY and CDR2 SYGVKD. Losses at the gene ends were 2 bases for V and 7 bases for J; bases not matched to a gene: 8. CDR3 length: 16 amino acids.

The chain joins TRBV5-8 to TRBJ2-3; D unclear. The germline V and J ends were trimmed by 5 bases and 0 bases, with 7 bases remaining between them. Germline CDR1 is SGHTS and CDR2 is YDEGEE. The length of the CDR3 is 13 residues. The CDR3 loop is CASSLVSTDTQYF. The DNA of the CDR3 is TGTGCCAGCAGTCTGGTCAGCACAGATACGCAGTATTTT. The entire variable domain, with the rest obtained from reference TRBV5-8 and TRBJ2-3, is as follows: EAGVTQSPTHLIKTRGQQATLRCSPISGHTSVYWYQQALGLGLQFLLWYDEGEERNRGNFPPRFSGRQFPNYSSELNVNALELEDSALYLCASSLVSTDTQYFGPGTRLTVL.